The 7 T cell receptor beta chains below come from one sample, sequenced in a study of blood T cells in healthy people across ages. Primed by a sample-barcoded 5' primer and a J-beta primer mix, a second PCR proceeded for 7 to 11 cycles. TCRdb ran MiXCR on the 5' RACE reads and lists one entry per CDR3 protein. The sample has approximately 730,000 distinct CDR3 sequences, roughly 43% seen once. The sequenced sample consisted of blood. The origin of the receptors is an older woman in good health.

The chain carries TRBV7-9 and TRBJ2-1, with 8 nucleotides matching TRBD1. The CDR3 has 14 amino acids. Germline CDR1 is SEHNR and CDR2 is FQNEAQ (reference sequence). J was trimmed by 14 bases and V by 3 bases; bases with no gene match: 12. The CDR3 DNA follows: TGTGCCAGCAGCTTGGGGAGAGCCGGGACAGGCAAGTTCTTC. It codes for CASSLGRAGTGKFF.

This clonotype has only one observation. The chain combines TRBV12-3 or TRBV12-4 with TRBJ1-1; no clear D. Trimming cost V 1 base and J 1 base, with 7 bases left between them. The CDR3 spans 14 residues. This CDR3 is CASSLVVQNTEAFF. The CDR3 region has the DNA TGTGCCAGCAGTTTAGTAGTACAGAACACTGAAGCTTTCTTT.

V usage is TRBV5-1 and J usage is TRBJ2-5; 7 positions match TRBD2. This CDR3 comprises 15 residues. Germline CDR1 is SGHRS and CDR2 is YFSETQ. V lost 3 bases, J lost 1 base, and 6 bases stayed unmatched. The CDR3 region is CASSSGGLIQETQYF. In DNA, the CDR3 is TGCGCCAGCAGCTCGGGGGGACTAATCCAAGAGACCCAGTACTTC. The entire variable domain, with the rest obtained from reference TRBV5-1 and TRBJ2-5, is as follows: KAGVTQTPRYLIKTRGQQVTLSCSPISGHRSVSWYQQTPGQGLQFLFEYFSETQRNKGNFPGRFSGRQFSNSRSEMNVSTLELGDSALYLCASSSGGLIQETQYFGPGTRLLVL.

This clonotype was counted between two and nine times. Given a much more abundant clone one base away, this may be a read error. The V gene is TRBV5-5, the J gene TRBJ2-3; D may correspond to TRBD1 or TRBD2 (5 bases each). The V gene lost 5 bases and the J gene lost 3 bases, with 10 bases spanning the gap. Per germline, CDR1 SGHKS and CDR2 YYEKEE (reference sequence). CDR3 size: 13 residues. Written as DNA, the CDR3 is TGTGCCAGCAGGGGGGAGATGACAGATACGCAGTATTTT. Translation gives CASRGEMTDTQYF.

Worth noting for this clonotype: Being one base from a much bigger clone, this may be a read error. The chain couples TRBV20-1 to TRBJ1-5, with TRBD1 matching 7 bases. From germline, CDR1 is DFQATT and CDR2 SNEGSKA (reference sequence). This CDR3 comprises 13 residues. CDR3 sequence reads: CGARDTGEQPQHF. The CDR3 DNA sequence: TGCGGTGCTAGAGATACAGGGGAACAGCCCCAGCATTTT.

The count of this clonotype is one. The J gene is TRBJ2-1, the V gene TRBV28, with 10 bases identical to TRBD2. The CDR3 runs to 15 residues. In germline, CDR1 is MDHEN, CDR2 SYDVKM. V lost 6 bases and J lost 6; bases outside the gene matches: 8. The CDR3 sequence is CASSLSGGALNEQFF. DNA for the CDR3: TGTGCCAGCAGCCTCAGCGGGGGGGCCCTCAATGAGCAGTTCTTC.

This chain joins TRBV10-3 and TRBJ2-1; D is perhaps TRBD1 or TRBD2 (5 bases each). This CDR3 is built from 11 residues. V gave up 4 bases and J gave up 11 bases, with 9 bases separating them. Germline CDR1 reads ENHRY; CDR2 reads SYGVKD. The CDR3 nucleotides are TGTGCCATCAGTGGTCCGGGACAGCAGTTCTTC. It specifies CAISGPGQQFF.